Shown below are 27 T cell receptor beta chains from a single sample sequenced in a study of CD4+ T cells in melanoma. The method was immunoSEQ multiplex PCR; TCRdb's version includes in-frame clones alone and lacks a portion of them. The top ten hold about 1.6% of the sample, which has around 130,000 clones, over 90% seen once. These receptors all stem from a human donor with melanoma.

This clone appeared a single time. The genes are TRBV6-5 and TRBJ1-4, with no clear D. In germline, CDR1 is MNHEY, CDR2 SVGAGI. The CDR3 is 15 residues long. The V end lost 0 bases, the J end lost 5 bases, and 10 bases lay between the germline ends. CDR3 amino acids: CASSYSGRPNEKLFF. The DNA for the CDR3 is TGTGCCAGCAGTTACTCGGGCAGGCCAAATGAAAAACTGTTTTTT.

The chain combines TRBV5-1 with TRBJ2-3, with D perhaps TRBD1 (6 bases). CDR1 and CDR2 (germline): SGHRS, YFSETQ. The CDR3 is made up of 16 amino acids. The germline V and J ends were trimmed by 0 bases and 3 bases, with 14 bases remaining between them. The CDR3 region is CASSLGRGQGTDTQYF. In DNA, the CDR3 is TGCGCCAGCAGCTTGGGGCGAGGGCAGGGGACAGATACGCAGTATTTT.

This chain uses TRBV30 with TRBJ1-1, with D maybe TRBD1 (5 bases). Germline-derived CDR1 and CDR2 are GTSNPN and SVGIG (reference sequence). The ends were cut back, 5 bases at V and 4 bases at J, with 14 bases in the middle. CDR3 size: 13 residues. The CDR3 DNA reads TGTGCCTGGGGGACTATCCTGGGCACTGAAGCTTTCTTT. Translated: CAWGTILGTEAFF.

This chain connects TRBV11-2 to TRBJ2-7; 11 bases fit TRBD1. The germline V gene has CDR1 SGHAT and CDR2 FQNNGV. J lost 4 bases, V lost 5 bases, and 7 bases had no gene match. The CDR3 has 15 residues. CDR3 sequence (DNA): TGTGCCAGCAGCCCAGGGACAGGGGGGCGATACGAGCAGTACTTC. This encodes CASSPGTGGRYEQYF. The full variable domain, with the rest looked up from reference TRBV11-2 and TRBJ2-7, is EAGVAQSPRYKIIEKRQSVAFWCNPISGHATLYWYQQILGQGPKLLIQFQNNGVVDDSQLPKDRFSAERLKGVDSTLKIQPAKLEDSAVYLCASSPGTGGRYEQYFGPGTRLTVT.

The chain uses TRBV2 and TRBJ2-7; D tentatively fits TRBD1 or TRBD2 (5 bases each). V was trimmed by 3 bases and J by 5 bases, leaving 23 bases between them. CDR1 SNHLY and CDR2 FYNNEI come from the germline V gene. The CDR3 totals 17 residues. CDR3 bases: TGTGCCAGCAGTGAGATTCGGTTTCCCCGTGGGGACGACGAGCAGTACTTC. It is translated as CASSEIRFPRGDDEQYF. The entire variable domain, with the rest obtained from reference TRBV2 and TRBJ2-7, is as follows: EPEVTQTPSHQVTQMGQEVILRCVPISNHLYFYWYRQILGQKVEFLVSFYNNEISEKSEIFDDQFSVERPDGSNFTLKIRSTKLEDSAMYFCASSEIRFPRGDDEQYFGPGTRLTVT.

The chain is built from TRBV4-1 and TRBJ2-1, with TRBD1 matching 7 bases. Germline CDR1 is MGHRA and CDR2 is YSYEKL. With V trimmed by 1 base and J by 9 bases, 12 bases remained unmatched. The CDR3 totals 16 residues. CDR3 residues: CASSQGPGQFYGEQFF. CDR3 DNA sequence: TGCGCCAGCAGCCAAGGACCGGGACAGTTTTATGGTGAGCAGTTCTTC.

J is TRBJ2-7 and V is TRBV5-1, with D possibly called TRBD1 or TRBD2 (5 bases each). The V and J ends lost 7 bases and 2 bases respectively, with 19 bases between them. The CDR3 has 15 residues. Germline loops: CDR1 SGHRS, CDR2 YFSETQ. The CDR3 region has the DNA TGCGCCAGCCAGATCGGGACGCAACAGACCTACGAGCAGTACTTC. It yields the protein CASQIGTQQTYEQYF.

The chain has TRBV19 and TRBJ2-3; 8 bases agree with TRBD1. CDR1 is LNHDA and CDR2 is SQIVND in the germline V gene (reference sequence). The CDR3 sequence is 14 residues long. J lost 7 bases, V lost 5 bases, and 8 bases had no gene match. In DNA form, the CDR3 reads TGTGCCAGTAGTGCCTACAGGGGGAAGAATACGCAGTATTTT. Its protein product is CASSAYRGKNTQYF.

The chain combines TRBV7-3 with TRBJ1-1; D is undetermined. Per the germline V gene, CDR1 is SGHTA and CDR2 is FQGTGA. CDR3 length equals 16 residues. V lost 1 base, J lost 3 bases, and 15 bases lay in between. CDR3 DNA sequence: TGTGCCAGCAGCTTAAATGCGGCGGGTGGGGACACTGAAGCTTTCTTT. It yields the protein CASSLNAAGGDTEAFF.

This clone was counted once. This chain joins TRBV7-9 and TRBJ2-3; TRBD2 might be the D (7 bases). This CDR3 is 18 amino acids long. V shed 5 bases and J shed 2 bases, with 23 bases lying between them. Germline lookup yields CDR1 SEHNR and CDR2 FQNEAQ (reference sequence). Here the CDR3 DNA reads TGTGCCAGCAGCCTATCCGACAGGACTAGGGAGGTCACAGATACGCAGTATTTT. It specifies CASSLSDRTREVTDTQYF.

The rearrangement joins TRBV19 to TRBJ1-2; D might be TRBD1 (5 bases). The V and J ends lost 6 bases and 8 bases respectively, with 19 bases between them. This CDR3 spans 14 amino acids. The germline CDR1 and CDR2 sequences are LNHDA and SQIVND (reference sequence). As DNA, the CDR3 is TGTGCCAGTAGCAGACCCGCGGACACTCAGGGCTACACCTTC. This sequence encodes CASSRPADTQGYTF.

This rearrangement joins TRBV2 to TRBJ2-6, with D possibly TRBD1 on 6 matching bases. The V end lost 2 bases, the J end lost 3 bases, and 11 bases lay between the germline ends. The germline CDR1 and CDR2 sequences are SNHLY and FYNNEI. This CDR3 contains 16 residues. The CDR3 DNA follows: TGTGCCAGCAGTGAAAGCACAGGGTATGGGGCCAACGTCCTGACTTTC. It codes for CASSESTGYGANVLTF.

This clone appeared once. V and J are TRBV7-9 and TRBJ2-7; maybe TRBD1 (6 bases). The CDR3 spans 16 residues. In germline, CDR1 is SEHNR, CDR2 FQNEAQ (reference sequence). The V end was cut by 4 bases, the J end by 0 bases, with 16 bases between. The CDR3 spells CASSSDRTRSSYEQYF. DNA of the CDR3: TGTGCCAGCAGCTCGGACAGAACTAGGAGCTCCTACGAGCAGTACTTC.

This rearrangement joins TRBV2 to TRBJ2-7, with a weak D call TRBD1 (5 bases). Per germline, CDR1 SNHLY and CDR2 FYNNEI. V was clipped by 6 bases and J by 0 bases, with 15 bases between them. This CDR3 is 15 amino acids long. In DNA form, the CDR3 reads TGTGCCAGCAGCCGTAGGGGTAGGAGCTCCTACGAGCAGTACTTC. As protein: CASSRRGRSSYEQYF.

V and J are TRBV5-6 and TRBJ2-3; perhaps TRBD1 as D (6 bases). The CDR3 covers 15 residues. Germline-derived CDR1 and CDR2 are SGHDT and YYEEEE. Trimming left V 3 bases short and J 6 bases short, with 17 bases between. Here the CDR3 DNA reads TGTGCCAGCAGCTCGTACAGGGATTGGAAGGATACGCAGTATTTT. This sequence encodes CASSSYRDWKDTQYF.

This chain uses TRBV6-1 with TRBJ1-1; no clear D. Per the germline V gene, CDR1 is MNHNS and CDR2 is SASEGT. Trimming shortened V by 7 bases and J by 7 bases, and 10 bases separated the two germline ends. The CDR3 sequence is 11 residues long. CDR3 residues: CASMVWDEAFF. DNA of the CDR3: TGTGCCAGCATGGTGTGGGATGAAGCTTTCTTT.

This chain joins TRBV18 and TRBJ1-1; 7 bases map to TRBD1. The CDR3 consists of 14 residues. V shed 6 bases and J 0 bases; nucleotides not matched to a gene: 4. CDR1 KGHSH and CDR2 LQKENI come from the germline V gene. CDR3 in amino acids: CASSMDRMNTEAFF. The DNA of the CDR3 is TGTGCCAGCTCGATGGACAGGATGAACACTGAAGCTTTCTTT. Complete variable domain (other parts from reference TRBV18 and TRBJ1-1): NAGVMQNPRHLVRRRGQEARLRCSPMKGHSHVYWYRQLPEEGLKFMVYLQKENIIDESGMPKERFSAEFPKEGPSILRIQQVVRGDSAAYFCASSMDRMNTEAFFGQGTRLTVV.

For the CDR3, the DNA is TGTGCCAGCAGCACCAGGGAGAACACTGAAGCTTTCTTT. This translates into CASSTRENTEAFF. The V and J genes are TRBV4-2 and TRBJ1-1, with D perhaps TRBD1 (5 bases). The V gene lost 5 bases and the J gene lost 1 base, with 8 bases spanning the gap. The CDR3 sequence is 13 residues long. Germline V CDR1 and CDR2: LGHNA, YNFKEQ.

This clone was recorded once. This chain joins TRBV6-5 and TRBJ2-3, with 7 bases aligning to TRBD2. The CDR3 has 16 residues. Unmatched junction bases numbered 3, after V lost 0 bases and J lost 0 bases. Germline values: CDR1 MNHEY, CDR2 SVGAGI. The CDR3 nucleotides are TGTGCCAGCAGTTACTCCCTCGGGGGGAGCACAGATACGCAGTATTTT. Translated, it gives CASSYSLGGSTDTQYF.

V usage is TRBV5-1 and J usage is TRBJ2-2, with 11 bases identical to TRBD1. V lost 4 bases and J lost 4; bases outside the gene matches: 0. The CDR3 length is 14 residues. Germline values: CDR1 SGHRS, CDR2 YFSETQ. DNA for the CDR3: TGCGCCAGCAGCGGGACAGGGGGCACCGGGGAGCTGTTTTTT. Its protein is CASSGTGGTGELFF.

The CDR3 reads CASSEGGQANYGYTF. The CDR3 DNA sequence: TGTGCCAGCAGCGAGGGGGGTCAGGCTAACTATGGCTACACCTTC. This chain connects TRBV9 to TRBJ1-2; the D gene is possibly TRBD1 (6 bases). Trimming cost V 3 bases and J 0 bases, with 12 bases left between them. Germline V gives CDR1 SGDLS, CDR2 YYNGEE. The CDR3 length is 15 residues.

The V gene is TRBV7-8, the J gene TRBJ1-6; TRBD1 matches at 7 bases. The V segment lost 1 base and the J segment 7 bases; nucleotides outside the gene matches: 13. CDR3 length: 18 residues. Germline-derived CDR1 and CDR2 are SGHVS and FQNEAQ. CDR3 bases: TGTGCCAGCAGCTTAGGAGGGGGCGGTTTGTGGCGGAATTCACCCCTCCACTTT. Translation gives CASSLGGGGLWRNSPLHF.

This clone came up a few times. The rearrangement links TRBV14 to TRBJ2-1; a weak D match, TRBD2 (7 bases). Germline CDR1 and CDR2: SGHDN and FVKESK. Trimming cost V 3 bases and J 8 bases, with 17 bases left between them. The CDR3 is made up of 15 amino acids. The CDR3 DNA reads as TGTGCCAGCAGCCAGGGGGGGAACAGGGTCCATGAGCAGTTCTTC. The encoded protein is CASSQGGNRVHEQFF.

The chain employs TRBV25-1 and TRBJ1-2, with a weak D call TRBD1 (6 bases). The germline V gene encodes CDR1 MGHDK and CDR2 SYGVNS. V was pared by 4 bases and J by 8 bases, with 20 bases between. This CDR3 spans 15 amino acids. The CDR3 DNA is TGTGCCAGCAGTGGGGTCGGCAGGGGAAGTCGCGGCTACACCTTC. It yields the protein CASSGVGRGSRGYTF.

J is TRBJ2-4 and V is TRBV29-1; D assignment may be TRBD1 or TRBD2 (6 bases each). Germline V gene data show CDR1 as SQVTM and CDR2 as ANQGSEA. The V gene lost 4 bases and the J gene lost 0 bases, with 10 bases spanning the gap. This CDR3 is built from 14 residues. The CDR3 coding sequence is TGCAGCGTTGTACAGGGACTAGCCAAAAACATTCAGTACTTC. It is translated as CSVVQGLAKNIQYF.

This clone was detected once. This chain links TRBV10-2 with TRBJ1-6; possibly TRBD1 for D (5 bases). The length of the CDR3 is 14 residues. Germline V gene data show CDR1 as WSHSY and CDR2 as SAAADI. V was shortened by 0 bases and J by 10 bases, with 10 bases between the two germline ends. The CDR3 protein is CASSESGEGSPLHF. As DNA, the CDR3 is TGCGCCAGCAGTGAGTCGGGGGAAGGATCACCCCTCCACTTT.

This sequence joins TRBV10-3 and TRBJ2-1, with TRBD1 as a possible D gene (6 bases). Trimming took 5 bases from V and 4 from J, leaving 12 bases between them. CDR3 length equals 14 residues. Germline lookup yields CDR1 ENHRY and CDR2 SYGVKD. The CDR3 DNA sequence: TGTGCCATCAGTCGGGACATCGGGTACAATGAGCAGTTCTTC. Residues: CAISRDIGYNEQFF.